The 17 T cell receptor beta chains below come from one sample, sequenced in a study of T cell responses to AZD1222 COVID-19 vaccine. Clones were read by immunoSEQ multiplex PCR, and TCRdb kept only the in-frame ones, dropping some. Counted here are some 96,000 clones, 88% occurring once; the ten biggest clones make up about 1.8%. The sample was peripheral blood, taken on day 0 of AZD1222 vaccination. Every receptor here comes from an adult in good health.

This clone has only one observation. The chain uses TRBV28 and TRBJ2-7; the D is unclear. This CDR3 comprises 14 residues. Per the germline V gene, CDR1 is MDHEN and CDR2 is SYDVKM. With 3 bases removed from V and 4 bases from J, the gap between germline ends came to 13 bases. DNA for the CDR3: TGTGCCAGCAGTTTCAGGACCTTTTCATACGAGCAGTACTTC. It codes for CASSFRTFSYEQYF.

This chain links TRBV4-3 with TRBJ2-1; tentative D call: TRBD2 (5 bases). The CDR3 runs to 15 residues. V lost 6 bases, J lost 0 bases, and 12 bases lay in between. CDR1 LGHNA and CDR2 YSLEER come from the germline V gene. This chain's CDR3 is CASSRTSSSYNEQFF. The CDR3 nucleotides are TGCGCCAGCAGTCGGACTTCGAGCTCCTACAATGAGCAGTTCTTC.

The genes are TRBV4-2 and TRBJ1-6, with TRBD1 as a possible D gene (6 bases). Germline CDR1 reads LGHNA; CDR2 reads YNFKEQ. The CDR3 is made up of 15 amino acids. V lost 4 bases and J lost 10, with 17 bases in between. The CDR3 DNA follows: TGTGCCAGCAGCCCGGGGGGGGCTTTCTTATCACCCCTCCACTTT. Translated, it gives CASSPGGAFLSPLHF.

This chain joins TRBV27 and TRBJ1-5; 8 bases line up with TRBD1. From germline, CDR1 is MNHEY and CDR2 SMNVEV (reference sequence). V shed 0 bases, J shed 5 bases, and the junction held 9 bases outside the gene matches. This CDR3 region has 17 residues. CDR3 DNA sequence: TGTGCCAGCAGTTTATCGCGTGGACAGGGAGTCGATCAGCCCCAGCATTTT. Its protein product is CASSLSRGQGVDQPQHF.

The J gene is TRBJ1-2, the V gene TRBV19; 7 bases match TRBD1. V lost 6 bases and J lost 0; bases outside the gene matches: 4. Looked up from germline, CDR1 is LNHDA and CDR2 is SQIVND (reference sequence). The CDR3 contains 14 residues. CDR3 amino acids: CASSPGTANYGYTF. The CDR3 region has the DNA TGTGCCAGTAGCCCCGGGACAGCTAACTATGGCTACACCTTC.

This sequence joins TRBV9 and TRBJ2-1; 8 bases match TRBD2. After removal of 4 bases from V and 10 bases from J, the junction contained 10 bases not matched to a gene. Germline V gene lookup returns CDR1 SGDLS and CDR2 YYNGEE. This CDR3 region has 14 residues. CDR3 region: CASSPAGGPSEQFF. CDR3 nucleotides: TGTGCCAGCAGCCCCGCGGGGGGTCCCTCGGAGCAGTTCTTC. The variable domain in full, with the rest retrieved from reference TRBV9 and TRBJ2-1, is DSGVTQTPKHLITATGQRVTLRCSPRSGDLSVYWYQQSLDQGLQFLIQYYNGEERAKGNILERFSAQQFPDLHSELNLSSLELGDSALYFCASSPAGGPSEQFFGPGTRLTVL.

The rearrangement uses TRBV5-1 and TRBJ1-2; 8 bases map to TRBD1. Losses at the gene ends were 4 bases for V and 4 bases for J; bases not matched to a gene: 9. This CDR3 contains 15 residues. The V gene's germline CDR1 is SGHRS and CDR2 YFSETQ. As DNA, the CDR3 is TGCGCCAGCAGCATCACGACAGGGGTGGTCTATGGCTACACCTTC. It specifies CASSITTGVVYGYTF.

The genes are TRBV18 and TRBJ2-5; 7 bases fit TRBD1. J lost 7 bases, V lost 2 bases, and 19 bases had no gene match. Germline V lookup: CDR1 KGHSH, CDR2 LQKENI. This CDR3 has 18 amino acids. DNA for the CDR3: TGTGCCAGCTCACCATCTATGGTGGGGACAGATTTGAGAGGGACCCAGTACTTC. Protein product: CASSPSMVGTDLRGTQYF.

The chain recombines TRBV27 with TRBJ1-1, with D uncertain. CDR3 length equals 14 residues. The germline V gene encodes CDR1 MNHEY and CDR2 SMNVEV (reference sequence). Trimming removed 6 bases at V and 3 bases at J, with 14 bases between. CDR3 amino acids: CASRLTTGDTEAFF. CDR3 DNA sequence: TGTGCCAGCAGACTAACCACCGGGGACACTGAAGCTTTCTTT.

The DNA of the CDR3 is TGTGCCAGCAGTTACGAGCGGAGCTCCTACGAGCAGTACTTC. Its protein product is CASSYERSSYEQYF. This sequence joins TRBV6-2 or TRBV6-3 and TRBJ2-7; possibly TRBD2 for D (5 bases). The ends were cut back, 2 bases at V and 0 bases at J, with 8 bases in the middle. The CDR3 length is 14 residues. Per the germline V gene, CDR1 is MNHEY and CDR2 is SVGEGT.

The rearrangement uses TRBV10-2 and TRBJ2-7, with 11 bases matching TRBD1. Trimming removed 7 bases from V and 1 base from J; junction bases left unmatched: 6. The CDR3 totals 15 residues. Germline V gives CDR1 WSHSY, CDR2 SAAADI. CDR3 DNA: TGCGCCAGCACCTCCGGGACAGGGGGATCCTACGAGCAGTACTTC. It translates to CASTSGTGGSYEQYF.

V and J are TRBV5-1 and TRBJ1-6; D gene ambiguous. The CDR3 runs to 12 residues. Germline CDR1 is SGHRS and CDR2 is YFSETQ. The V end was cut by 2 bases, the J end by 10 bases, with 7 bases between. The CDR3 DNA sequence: TGCGCCAGCAGCTTATCAGAATCACCCCTCCACTTT. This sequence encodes CASSLSESPLHF. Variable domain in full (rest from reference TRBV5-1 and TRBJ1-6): KAGVTQTPRYLIKTRGQQVTLSCSPISGHRSVSWYQQTPGQGLQFLFEYFSETQRNKGNFPGRFSGRQFSNSRSEMNVSTLELGDSALYLCASSLSESPLHFGNGTRLTVT.

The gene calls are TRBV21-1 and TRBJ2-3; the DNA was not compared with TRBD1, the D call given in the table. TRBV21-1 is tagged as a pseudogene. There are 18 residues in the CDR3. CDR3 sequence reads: CASSKAPRTGGATDTQYF. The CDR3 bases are TGTGCCAGCAGCAAAGCCCCCAGAACAGGGGGCGCGACAGATACGCAGTATTTT.

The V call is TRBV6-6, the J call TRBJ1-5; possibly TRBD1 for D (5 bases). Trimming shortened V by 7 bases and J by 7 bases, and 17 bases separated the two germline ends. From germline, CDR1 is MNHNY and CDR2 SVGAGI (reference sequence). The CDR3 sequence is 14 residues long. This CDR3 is CASNKAGTGQPQHF. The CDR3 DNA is TGTGCCAGCAACAAAGCGGGGACGGGCCAGCCCCAGCATTTT.

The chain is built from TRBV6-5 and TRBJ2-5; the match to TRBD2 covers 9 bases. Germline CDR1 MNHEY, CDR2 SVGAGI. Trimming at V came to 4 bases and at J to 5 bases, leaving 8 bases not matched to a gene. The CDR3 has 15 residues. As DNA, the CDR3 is TGTGCCAGCAGTTCGCCAGGGACTAGCCTGGAGACCCAGTACTTC. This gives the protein CASSSPGTSLETQYF.

The CDR3 here is CASSQPNYGYTF. CDR3 nucleotides: TGTGCCAGCAGCCAACCCAACTATGGCTACACCTTC. The J gene is TRBJ1-2, the V gene TRBV7-2, with D hard to call. V shed 5 bases and J shed 2 bases, with 6 bases lying between them. The germline V gene has CDR1 SGHTA and CDR2 FQGNSA. This CDR3 contains 12 residues.

For the CDR3, the DNA is TGTGCCACCAGCCCCCCCCCGCTAGGGGGGCTAGCGGAATACAATGAGCAGTTCTTC. Translating gives CATSPPPLGGLAEYNEQFF. This chain joins TRBV15 and TRBJ2-1; D perhaps matches TRBD2 (7 bases). The CDR3 spans 19 residues. Trimming left V 5 bases short and J 4 bases short, with 27 bases between. Germline V gives CDR1 LNHNV, CDR2 YYDKDF (reference sequence).